The 31 T cell receptor beta chains listed next were all sequenced from one sample in a study of blood T cell repertoires in COVID-19. Only in-frame clones appear in the TCRdb table, and some are missing; sequencing was by immunoSEQ multiplex PCR. The sample shows over 70,000 clones, roughly 80% of them seen only once. The material sequenced was peripheral blood. These receptors all stem from a man aged 65 to 79 with COVID-19, enrolled during active disease.

This chain joins TRBV19 and TRBJ2-1, with D perhaps matching TRBD2 (5 bases). The ends were cut back, 7 bases at V and 6 bases at J, with 13 bases in the middle. Germline CDR1 is LNHDA and CDR2 is SQIVND (reference sequence). The CDR3 is 13 amino acids. The CDR3 DNA follows: TGTGCCAGTACCCAGACTACTCCCAATGAGCAGTTCTTC. This gives the protein CASTQTTPNEQFF.

The chain links TRBV15 to TRBJ1-1; a weak D match, TRBD1 (5 bases). Per germline, CDR1 LNHNV and CDR2 YYDKDF (reference sequence). The CDR3 has 12 residues. V lost 3 bases, J lost 7 bases, and 9 bases lay in between. The CDR3 spells CATSRVDSEAFF. For the CDR3, the DNA is TGTGCCACCAGCAGGGTCGACAGTGAAGCTTTCTTT. The whole variable domain, remainder taken from reference TRBV15 and TRBJ1-1, is DAMVIQNPRYQVTQFGKPVTLSCSQTLNHNVMYWYQQKSSQAPKLLFHYYDKDFNNEADTPDNFQSRRPNTSFCFLDIRSPGLGDTAMYLCATSRVDSEAFFGQGTRLTVV.

This chain links TRBV5-6 with TRBJ2-7; TRBD1 might be the D (6 bases). CDR1 is SGHDT and CDR2 is YYEEEE in the germline V gene. V was cut by 0 bases and J by 3 bases, with 10 bases left in between. The CDR3 loop spans 14 amino acids. The CDR3 region is CASSLALGGYEQYF. CDR3 DNA sequence: TGTGCCAGCAGCTTGGCCCTAGGGGGCTACGAGCAGTACTTC.

The J gene is TRBJ1-6, the V gene TRBV5-5; 10 nucleotides agree with TRBD1. Germline V gene data show CDR1 as SGHKS and CDR2 as YYEKEE (reference sequence). This CDR3 is built from 14 residues. Trimming at V came to 5 bases and at J to 9 bases, leaving 5 bases not matched to a gene. CDR3 sequence reads: CASRGTGEGSPLHF. The CDR3 DNA is TGTGCCAGCAGGGGGACAGGGGAAGGTTCACCCCTCCACTTT. Full variable domain (remainder filled in from reference TRBV5-5 and TRBJ1-6): DAGVTQSPTHLIKTRGQQVTLRCSPISGHKSVSWYQQVLGQGPQFIFQYYEKEERGRGNFPDRFSARQFPNYSSELNVNALLLGDSALYLCASRGTGEGSPLHFGNGTRLTVT.

V and J are TRBV30 and TRBJ2-3; 7 positions agree with TRBD2. J gave up 6 bases and V 4 bases, and 1 base lay outside the gene matches. CDR1 and CDR2 (germline): GTSNPN, SVGIG (reference sequence). This CDR3 region has 11 residues. The CDR3 loop reads CAWTGGDTQYF. The CDR3 DNA is TGTGCCTGGACCGGGGGGGATACGCAGTATTTT.

The J gene is TRBJ2-7, the V gene TRBV2; 12 bases are shared with TRBD2. Trimming removed 8 bases from V and 2 bases from J; junction bases left unmatched: 7. The V gene's germline CDR1 is SNHLY and CDR2 FYNNEI. The CDR3 extends over 15 amino acids. CDR3 sequence (DNA): TGTGCCAGCGGAGGGACTAGCGGGCGCGCCTACGAGCAGTACTTC. It codes for CASGGTSGRAYEQYF.

The gene calls are TRBV7-9 and TRBJ1-1; the D gene is possibly TRBD1 (6 bases). This CDR3 has 13 residues. With 6 bases removed from V and 3 bases from J, the gap between germline ends came to 11 bases. Germline CDR1 is SEHNR and CDR2 is FQNEAQ (reference sequence). The CDR3 here is CASRREGDTEAFF. DNA of the CDR3: TGTGCCAGCAGGCGAGAGGGGGACACTGAAGCTTTCTTT.

V usage is TRBV18 and J usage is TRBJ2-2; D is perhaps TRBD1 (5 bases). Germline V CDR1 and CDR2: KGHSH, LQKENI. Deletions cut 3 bases from V and 5 bases from J, with 19 bases between. The CDR3 has 17 amino acids. For the CDR3, the DNA is TGTGCCAGCTCACCTACAAGGGGCAGCCCTAAGACCGGGGAGCTGTTTTTT. This gives the protein CASSPTRGSPKTGELFF.

The chain employs TRBV13 and TRBJ1-5; maybe TRBD1 (5 bases). Germline V gene data show CDR1 as PRHDT and CDR2 as FYEKMQ (reference sequence). The V end lost 10 bases, the J end lost 2 bases, and 15 bases lay between the germline ends. The CDR3 loop spans 14 amino acids. CDR3 DNA sequence: TGTGCCACCCACGGCGGGGGTTGCAATCAGCCCCAGCATTTT. Residues: CATHGGGCNQPQHF.

This clone appeared a few times. CDR3 nucleotide sequence: TGTGCCAGTAGTATAGAGTATTTTCAGCCCCAGCATTTT. This sequence encodes CASSIEYFQPQHF. The chain couples TRBV19 to TRBJ1-5; D not certain. With 0 bases removed from V and 6 bases from J, the gap between germline ends came to 6 bases. The CDR3 is 13 amino acids. Germline lookup yields CDR1 LNHDA and CDR2 SQIVND (reference sequence).

Of note for this clone: One end of the junction is discordant with germline, which a read error may explain. The chain couples TRBV7-2 to TRBJ2-7; TRBD2 agrees at 9 bases. CDR1 and CDR2 from the germline V gene are SGHTA and FQGNSA. This CDR3 comprises 13 residues. CDR3 residues: CASSPSQRGVRVF. For the CDR3, the DNA is TGTGCCAGCAGCCCATCACAGCGGGGGGTCCGGGTCTTC.

This chain links TRBV27 with TRBJ1-3; D unresolved. This CDR3 spans 14 amino acids. Germline V CDR1 and CDR2: MNHEY, SMNVEV (reference sequence). V was cut by 2 bases and J by 4 bases, with 9 bases left in between. CDR3 nucleotide sequence: TGTGCCAGCAGTTTAGGGAGTCCGGGAAACACCATATATTTT. It yields the protein CASSLGSPGNTIYF.

The CDR3 loop reads CASSPRGDSYNEQFF. The CDR3 bases are TGTGCCAGTAGTCCGCGCGGGGATTCCTACAATGAGCAGTTCTTC. The V gene is TRBV19, the J gene TRBJ2-1; a possible D gene is TRBD2 (6 bases). V lost 5 bases, J lost 1 base, and 12 bases lay in between. Germline CDR1 reads LNHDA; CDR2 reads SQIVND (reference sequence). CDR3 length: 15 amino acids.

This clone was seen a handful of times. The chain combines TRBV2 with TRBJ1-5; the match to TRBD1 covers 7 bases. Germline V gene sequence: CDR1 SNHLY, CDR2 FYNNEI. The CDR3 spans 14 residues. The V and J ends lost 5 bases and 4 bases, in that order; junction bases with no gene match: 5. The CDR3 bases are TGTGCCAGCAGTCCCCAGGGGGGTAATCAGCCCCAGCATTTT. Residues: CASSPQGGNQPQHF.

The chain joins TRBV5-6 to TRBJ2-7; TRBD2 matches at 16 bases. Germline CDR1 and CDR2: SGHDT and YYEEEE. CDR3 length: 18 amino acids. With V trimmed by 3 bases and J by 6 bases, 12 bases remained unmatched. The CDR3 loop reads CASSSAGTSGRAGFEQYF. The CDR3 DNA reads TGTGCCAGCAGCTCAGCCGGGACTAGCGGGAGGGCCGGTTTCGAGCAGTACTTC.

The chain links TRBV27 to TRBJ2-1, with a possible D match to TRBD1 (5 bases). This CDR3 has 16 residues. Trimming cost V 5 bases and J 7 bases, with 21 bases left between them. The V gene's germline CDR1 is MNHEY and CDR2 SMNVEV (reference sequence). CDR3 bases: TGTGCCAGCAGTCACCCCCCGCGGCAGGGCCCGAATGAGCAGTTCTTC. Its protein is CASSHPPRQGPNEQFF.

The CDR3 sequence is CAWSGYLSGGGGETQYF. The CDR3, as DNA: TGTGCCTGGAGCGGCTACCTAAGTGGAGGGGGCGGTGAAACCCAGTACTTC. The chain has TRBV30 and TRBJ2-5; a possible D gene is TRBD1 (7 bases). Trimming removed 3 bases from V and 8 bases from J, with 28 bases in between. Germline assignment: CDR1 GTSNPN and CDR2 SVGIG (reference sequence). This CDR3 comprises 17 residues.

This clone was counted many times. V is TRBV7-9 and J is TRBJ2-5; the D gene is possibly TRBD1 (6 bases). This CDR3 is 14 amino acids long. The germline CDR1 and CDR2 sequences are SEHNR and FQNEAQ (reference sequence). V lost 1 base to trimming and J lost 4 bases, with 10 bases between them. The CDR3 region has the DNA TGTGCCAGCAGCTTAGGAGGGGGTCTAGAGACCCAGTACTTC. Its protein product is CASSLGGGLETQYF.

The rearrangement joins TRBV28 to TRBJ1-4; 8 nucleotides agree with TRBD1. Germline assignment: CDR1 MDHEN and CDR2 SYDVKM. With V trimmed by 6 bases and J by 8 bases, 8 bases remained unmatched. The CDR3 has 14 amino acids. Here the CDR3 reads CASSNQGAGEKLFF. In DNA form, the CDR3 reads TGTGCCAGCAGCAACCAGGGGGCCGGGGAAAAACTGTTTTTT. Filled out from reference TRBV28 and TRBJ1-4, the complete variable domain reads DVKVTQSSRYLVKRTGEKVFLECVQDMDHENMFWYRQDPGLGLRLIYFSYDVKMKEKGDIPEGYSVSREKKERFSLILESASTNQTSMYLCASSNQGAGEKLFFGSGTQLSVL.

The chain uses TRBV7-2 and TRBJ2-7; 10 bases map to TRBD1. CDR1 is SGHTA and CDR2 is FQGNSA in the germline V gene. V was pared by 2 bases and J by 5 bases, with 6 bases of the junction left unmatched. CDR3 size: 15 residues. The CDR3 is CASSLNRDRGHEQYF. The CDR3 DNA sequence: TGTGCCAGCAGCTTAAATAGGGACAGGGGCCACGAGCAGTACTTC.

The chain is built from TRBV4-3 and TRBJ1-5, with 9 bases lining up with TRBD1. The germline V gene has CDR1 LGHNA and CDR2 YSLEER. This CDR3 comprises 19 residues. The V gene end was trimmed by 4 bases and the J gene end by 2 bases; junction bases not matched to a gene: 15. This CDR3 reads CASSLGPGQGSLCNQPQHF. DNA for the CDR3: TGCGCCAGCAGCCTGGGGCCGGGACAGGGATCGTTGTGCAATCAGCCCCAGCATTTT.

V and J are TRBV9 and TRBJ2-5; the match to TRBD2 covers 16 bases. Germline V gene lookup returns CDR1 SGDLS and CDR2 YYNGEE. There are 15 residues in the CDR3. V dropped 3 bases and J dropped 5; count of bases not matched to a gene: 1. CDR3 nucleotide sequence: TGTGCCAGCAGCGCGGGACTAGCGGGAGGGGAGACCCAGTACTTC. It is translated as CASSAGLAGGETQYF. Complete variable domain (other parts from reference TRBV9 and TRBJ2-5): DSGVTQTPKHLITATGQRVTLRCSPRSGDLSVYWYQQSLDQGLQFLIQYYNGEERAKGNILERFSAQQFPDLHSELNLSSLELGDSALYFCASSAGLAGGETQYFGPGTRLLVL.

The rearrangement links TRBV29-1 to TRBJ1-1; 7 positions agree with TRBD1. Germline lookup yields CDR1 SQVTM and CDR2 ANQGSEA. The V segment lost 3 bases and the J segment 1 base; nucleotides outside the gene matches: 17. The CDR3 sequence is 18 residues long. CDR3 bases: TGCAGCGTTGAGTCAGTACAGGGGAGCCCTACTGGGAACACTGAAGCTTTCTTT. Amino acid sequence: CSVESVQGSPTGNTEAFF.

This chain uses TRBV9 with TRBJ2-2, with 9 bases aligning to TRBD2. Germline CDR1 is SGDLS and CDR2 is YYNGEE. The length of the CDR3 is 20 residues. With V trimmed by 2 bases and J by 0 bases, 14 bases remained unmatched. CDR3 nucleotide sequence: TGTGCCAGCAGCGTCCGGGGCGGGAGGGAAACGAGGGCGAACACCGGGGAGCTGTTTTTT. Residues: CASSVRGGRETRANTGELFF.

V usage is TRBV19 and J usage is TRBJ1-4; D call uncertain. V lost 2 bases and J 0 bases, leaving 4 bases between the germline ends. The CDR3 has 14 amino acids. Germline V lookup: CDR1 LNHDA, CDR2 SQIVND (reference sequence). CDR3 in amino acids: CASSITATNEKLFF. CDR3 coding DNA: TGTGCCAGTAGTATAACAGCAACTAATGAAAAACTGTTTTTT.

This chain joins TRBV5-4 and TRBJ1-1; 7 positions agree with TRBD1. J gave up 10 bases and V 7 bases, and 13 bases lay outside the gene matches. The CDR3 is 13 residues long. CDR1 and CDR2 (germline): SGHNT, YYREEE (reference sequence). The CDR3 coding sequence is TGTGCCAGCTCTCCCCCTGCAGGGGGTCCAGCTTTCTTT. Residues: CASSPPAGGPAFF.

This clone was detected only a few times. The chain uses TRBV18 and TRBJ2-7; D ambiguous. Trimming cost V 0 bases and J 4 bases, with 10 bases left between them. CDR1 and CDR2 from the germline V gene are KGHSH and LQKENI. The CDR3 contains 14 residues. The CDR3 DNA is TGTGCCAGCTCACCACCATCCACAAAATACGAGCAGTACTTC. Translating gives CASSPPSTKYEQYF.

The chain couples TRBV5-1 to TRBJ1-2; D may be TRBD1 (6 bases). This CDR3 is built from 12 residues. Germline CDR1 and CDR2: SGHRS and YFSETQ. V lost 2 bases and J lost 8, with 10 bases in between. For the CDR3, the DNA is TGCGCCAGCAGCTTAACAGGGAACGGCTACACCTTC. This translates into CASSLTGNGYTF.

V and J are TRBV7-2 and TRBJ2-1; 9 bases match TRBD2. Germline V CDR1 and CDR2: SGHTA, FQGNSA. This CDR3 is built from 15 residues. Trimming at V came to 1 base and at J to 10 bases, leaving 8 bases not matched to a gene. The DNA of the CDR3 is TGTGCCAGCAGCTTAGGCGGTAGCGGGGGACCGGAGCAGTTCTTC. It translates to CASSLGGSGGPEQFF.

Only a few counts were recorded for this clone. The chain joins TRBV6-2 or TRBV6-3 to TRBJ1-5; TRBD1 might be the D (6 bases). Trimming took off 6 bases at V and 7 bases at J, with 16 bases between the two ends. The CDR3 is 14 residues long. Germline CDR1 MNHEY, CDR2 SVGEGT. CDR3 amino acids: CASSSDRRPQPQHF. The CDR3 DNA sequence: TGTGCCAGCAGCTCGGACAGACGCCCCCAGCCCCAGCATTTT.

The chain recombines TRBV9 with TRBJ2-7, with D possibly TRBD2 on 5 matching bases. CDR1 and CDR2 (germline): SGDLS, YYNGEE. The CDR3 has 12 amino acids. V lost 3 bases and J 7 bases, leaving 11 bases between the germline ends. The CDR3 loop reads CASSAITGEQYF. The DNA for the CDR3 is TGTGCCAGCAGCGCGATAACGGGAGAGCAGTACTTC.